Listed below are T cell receptor beta chains from one sample, sequenced in a study of vaccination effects on CD4 cells after COVID-19. Their antigens are not known. Assay used: immunoSEQ multiplex PCR; TCRdb lists only in-frame clones, some missing. This table has about 46,000 clones, 65% to 75% appearing once. The specimen comprised CD4+ T cells from PBMCs cultured with HCoV-OC43 spike peptides, sampled after COVID-19 vaccination. Receptor source: a human donor who received a COVID-19 vaccine. Both conserved end residues are part of each CDR3. D genes are given only for firm matches. Where a row states a size, it is once, few, many or the class of an expanded clone; other rows omit it.

few,-,TRBJ2-5,TRBV18,TGTGCCAGCTCACCAGACGGCTTCCTTTCGGCCCAGTACTTC,CASSPDGFLSAQYF
once,TRBD2,TRBJ2-7,TRBV25-1,TGTGCCAGCAGTGAGCGAGGGACTAGCGGATCCTACGAGCAGTACTTC,CASSERGTSGSYEQYF
-,-,TRBJ2-7,TRBV5-1,TGCGCCAGCAGCTTTGCAGGGGCGGTCCACTACGAGCAGTACTTC,CASSFAGAVHYEQYF
-,TRBD2,TRBJ2-5,TRBV5-1,TGCGCCAGCAGCTTCCCAGCGGGAGCACGGGAAGAGACCCAGTACTTC,CASSFPAGAREETQYF
-,-,TRBJ1-3,TRBV6-5,TGTGCCAGCAGTTACTCCGGACACAAAGGAAACACCATATATTTT,CASSYSGHKGNTIYF
-,TRBD1,TRBJ2-7,TRBV6-5,TGTGCCACCAGAAGGGGGACAGGGTCCTACGAGCAGTACTTC,CATRRGTGSYEQYF
-,-,TRBJ1-1,TRBV29-1,TGCAGCGTCGCTGGAAACCAGGACACTGAAGCTTTCTTT,CSVAGNQDTEAFF
few,-,TRBJ1-2,TRBV10-1,TGCGCCAGCAGTGAAGGAGGGGATGGCTACACCTTC,CASSEGGDGYTF
few,-,TRBJ1-1,TRBV19,TGTGCCAGTAGACCCGTTACCGAGGGGGTAGTTGTGGCTTTCTTT,CASRPVTEGVVVAFF
few,TRBD2,TRBJ2-1,TRBV12-5,TGTGCTAGTGGTTTGGTATCTAGCGGGATAAATGAGCAGTTCTTC,CASGLVSSGINEQFF
-,TRBD2,TRBJ2-3,TRBV2,TGTGCCAGCAGTGAAAGGCGGCTAGCGGGCTCAGATACGCAGTATTTT,CASSERRLAGSDTQYF